This TCR beta chain was sequenced for a study of human T cells and chemical hapten exposure. Study conclusions and caveats: TCRs whose frequency exceeded 1 in 1000 remained the same following DPC sensitization.

V was pared by 5 bases and J by 6 bases, with 10 bases between. This CDR3 is 13 amino acids long. Germline CDR1 is SEHNR and CDR2 is FQNEAQ (reference sequence). This clonotype was found a few times. What it binds is not known. Time point indicated: pre-sensitization, week 0. The treatment is: therapeutic diphenylcyclopropenone sensitization with weekly scalp DPC. TCRdb used MiXCR to reprocess the RACE reads, holding one entry per CDR3 protein. The sample includes 38,000 or so distinct CDR3 sequences, less than 9% of them seen just once. The source is a woman in her fifties or sixties with alopecia areata. Some clones in this sample may be carry-over from other donors' samples. Sequences were derived from whole blood, sampled in connection with sensitization to the hapten diphenylcyclopropenone (DPC). The chain carries TRBV7-9 and TRBJ2-2; D not resolved. The CDR3 reads CASSTDGSGELFF. As DNA, the CDR3 is TGTGCCAGCAGCACGGACGGCTCCGGGGAGCTGTTTTTT.